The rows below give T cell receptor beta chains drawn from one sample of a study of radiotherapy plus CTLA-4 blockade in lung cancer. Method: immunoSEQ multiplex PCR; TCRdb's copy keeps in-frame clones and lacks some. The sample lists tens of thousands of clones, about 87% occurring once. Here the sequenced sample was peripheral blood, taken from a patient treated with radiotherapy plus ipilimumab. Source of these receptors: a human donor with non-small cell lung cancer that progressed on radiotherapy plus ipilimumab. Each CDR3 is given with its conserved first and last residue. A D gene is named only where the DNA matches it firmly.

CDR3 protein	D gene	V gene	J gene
CASSQAPGLGGYTF	.	TRBV4-2	TRBJ1-2
CAISESGSEQFF	.	TRBV10-3	TRBJ2-1
CASSLDLLRETQYF	.	TRBV5-1	TRBJ2-5
CASSPSTSTGNWDTQYF	.	TRBV7-9	TRBJ2-3
CASSERGIGRPQHF	.	TRBV6-1	TRBJ1-5
CASSYRTGNYEQYF	TRBD1	TRBV9	TRBJ2-7
CASSLGGAQGYTF	.	TRBV13	TRBJ1-2
CASSDHRSSGSGAFF	.	TRBV9	TRBJ1-1
CASSEKGVAEKLFF	.	TRBV6-1	TRBJ1-4
CASMAWGDKNIQYF	.	TRBV27	TRBJ2-4
CASSLSVQGGYTF	.	TRBV27	TRBJ1-2
CASSQVLGRNYGYTF	.	TRBV4-2	TRBJ1-2
CAWSNTYQPQHF	.	TRBV30	TRBJ1-5
CASSDYPYEQYF	.	TRBV25-1	TRBJ2-7
CASSLGGALKDTQYF	.	TRBV7-9	TRBJ2-3
CASSPGLAGEQFF	TRBD2	TRBV11-3	TRBJ2-1
CASSSGQSEAFF	.	TRBV7-9	TRBJ1-1
CASSSPGQGNSPLHF	TRBD1	TRBV28	TRBJ1-6
CASSEPTGVSNQPQHF	TRBD1	TRBV6-4	TRBJ1-5
CASSLSVGYTF	.	TRBV7-2	TRBJ1-2
CASSSSASTDTQYF	.	TRBV18	TRBJ2-3
CASSWWGLEGDTQYF	TRBD2	TRBV5-4	TRBJ2-3
CASSQDQGQGALSGNTIYF	TRBD1	TRBV4-1	TRBJ1-3
CASSLLAGVTDTQYF	TRBD2	TRBV18	TRBJ2-3
CASSKRVDYGYTF	.	TRBV5-1	TRBJ1-2
CAWRGWSSSSEQFF	.	TRBV30	TRBJ2-1
CASRIDRIYGYTF	.	TRBV2	TRBJ1-2
CASSETLTGRAKNIQYF	.	TRBV2	TRBJ2-4
CSVVMASECTF	.	TRBV29-1	TRBJ1-2
CASSLGRTNEKLFF	.	TRBV5-1	TRBJ1-4
CASSYRVSNEQFF	.	TRBV27	TRBJ2-1
CASSPSGRAGEQYF	TRBD2	TRBV6-6	TRBJ2-7
CASGGGALSYGYTF	.	TRBV6-1	TRBJ1-2
CASSTSTGSGYTF	TRBD1	TRBV5-5	TRBJ1-2
CASSEVGGITDTQYF	.	TRBV6-4	TRBJ2-3
CASSFGTYYEQYF	.	TRBV7-9	.
CASSLAGGDTQYF	TRBD2	TRBV27	TRBJ2-3
CASSSPVLNEKLFF	.	TRBV7-9	TRBJ1-4
CASNRGLGTEAFF	TRBD1	TRBV5-6	TRBJ1-1
CASSPPNTGELFF	.	TRBV27	TRBJ2-2
CASSPGAATNEKLFF	.	TRBV7-9	TRBJ1-4
CASRIGDREYGYTF	TRBD1	TRBV27	TRBJ1-2
CASRREGGYNEQFF	TRBD2	TRBV27	TRBJ2-1
CASSLYLGSSTDTQYF	.	TRBV27	TRBJ2-3
CASSPPRGLGQETQYF	.	TRBV14	TRBJ2-5
CASSVVAAGGWYNEQFF	TRBD2	TRBV9	TRBJ2-1
CASSKGPGRAEQYF	TRBD2	TRBV6-1	TRBJ2-7
CASRGANYGYTF	.	TRBV9	TRBJ1-2
CASRERVLSWGYTF	.	TRBV6-1	TRBJ1-2
CAWSQGLAETDTQYF	TRBD2	TRBV30	TRBJ2-3
CSAYTPYEQYF	.	TRBV20-1	TRBJ2-7
CASRVGQGLGQPQHF	TRBD1	TRBV2	TRBJ1-5
CASSRDSGGAGDTQYF	TRBD1	TRBV5-1	TRBJ2-3
CASSLATSGGDSGELFF	TRBD2	TRBV11-2	TRBJ2-2
CASSETPDRGRRAEQYF	TRBD1	TRBV25-1	TRBJ2-7
CASSLSPSSYNEQFF	.	TRBV9	TRBJ2-1
CASRPPWGAKNIQYF	.	TRBV6-5	TRBJ2-4